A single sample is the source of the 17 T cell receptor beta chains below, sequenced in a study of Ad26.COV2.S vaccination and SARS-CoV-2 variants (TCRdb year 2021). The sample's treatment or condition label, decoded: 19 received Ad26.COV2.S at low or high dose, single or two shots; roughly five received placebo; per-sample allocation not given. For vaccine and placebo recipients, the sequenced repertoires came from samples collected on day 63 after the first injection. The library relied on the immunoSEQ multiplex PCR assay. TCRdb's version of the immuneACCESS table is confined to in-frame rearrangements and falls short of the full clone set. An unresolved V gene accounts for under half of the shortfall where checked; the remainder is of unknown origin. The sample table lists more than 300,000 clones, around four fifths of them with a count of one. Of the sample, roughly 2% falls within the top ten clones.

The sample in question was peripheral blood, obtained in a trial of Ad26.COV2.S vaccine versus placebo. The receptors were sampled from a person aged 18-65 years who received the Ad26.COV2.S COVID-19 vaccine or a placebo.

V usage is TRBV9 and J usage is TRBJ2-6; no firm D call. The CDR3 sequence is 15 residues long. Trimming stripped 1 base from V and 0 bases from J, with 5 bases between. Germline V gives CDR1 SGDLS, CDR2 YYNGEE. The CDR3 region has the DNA TGTGCCAGCAGCGTACGGACCTCTGGGGCCAACGTCCTGACTTTC. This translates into CASSVRTSGANVLTF.

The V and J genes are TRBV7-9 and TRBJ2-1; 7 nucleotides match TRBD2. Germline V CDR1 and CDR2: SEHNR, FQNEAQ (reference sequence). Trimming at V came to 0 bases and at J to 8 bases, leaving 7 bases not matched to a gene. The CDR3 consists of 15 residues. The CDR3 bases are TGTGCCAGCAGCTTAGCGGGACTACCCAGCCATGAGCAGTTCTTC. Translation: CASSLAGLPSHEQFF.

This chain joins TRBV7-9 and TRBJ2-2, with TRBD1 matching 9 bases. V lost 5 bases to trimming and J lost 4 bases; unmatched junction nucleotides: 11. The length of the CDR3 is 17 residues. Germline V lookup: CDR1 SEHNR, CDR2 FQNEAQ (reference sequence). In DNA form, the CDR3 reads TGTGCCAGCAGCCCAGCCGCCGACAGGGGGATCACCGGGGAGCTGTTTTTT. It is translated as CASSPAADRGITGELFF.

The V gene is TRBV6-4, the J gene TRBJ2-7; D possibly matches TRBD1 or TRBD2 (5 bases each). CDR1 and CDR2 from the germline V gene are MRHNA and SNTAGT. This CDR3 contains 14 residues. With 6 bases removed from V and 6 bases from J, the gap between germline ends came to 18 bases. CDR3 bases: TGTGCCAGCAGCCCAGGGACCGCATATAGCGAGCAGTACTTC. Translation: CASSPGTAYSEQYF.

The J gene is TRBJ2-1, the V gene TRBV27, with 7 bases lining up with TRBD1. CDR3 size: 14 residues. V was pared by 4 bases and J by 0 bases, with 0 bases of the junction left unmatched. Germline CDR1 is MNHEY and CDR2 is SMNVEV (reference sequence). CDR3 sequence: CASSSGGSYNEQFF. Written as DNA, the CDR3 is TGTGCCAGCAGTTCAGGGGGCTCCTACAATGAGCAGTTCTTC.

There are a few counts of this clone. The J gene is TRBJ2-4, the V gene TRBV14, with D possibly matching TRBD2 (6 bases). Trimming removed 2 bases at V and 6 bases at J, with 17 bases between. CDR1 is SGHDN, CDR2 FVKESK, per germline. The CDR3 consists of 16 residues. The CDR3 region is CASSQFGGGLSNIQYF. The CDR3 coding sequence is TGTGCCAGCAGCCAATTTGGAGGAGGGTTATCAAACATTCAGTACTTC.

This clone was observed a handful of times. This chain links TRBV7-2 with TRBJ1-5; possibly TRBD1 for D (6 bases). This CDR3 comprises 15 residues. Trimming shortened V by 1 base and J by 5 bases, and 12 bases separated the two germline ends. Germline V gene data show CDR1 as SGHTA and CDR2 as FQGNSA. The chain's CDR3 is CASSLGGRQDQPQHF. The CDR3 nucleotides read TGTGCCAGCAGCTTAGGGGGGAGACAGGATCAGCCCCAGCATTTT.

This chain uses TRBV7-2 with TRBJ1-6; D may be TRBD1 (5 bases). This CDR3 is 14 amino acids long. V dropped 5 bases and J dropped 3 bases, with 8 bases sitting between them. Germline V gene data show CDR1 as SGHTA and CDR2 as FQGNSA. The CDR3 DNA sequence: TGTGCCAGCAGCGCCCAGGGCTATAATTCACCCCTCCACTTT. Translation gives CASSAQGYNSPLHF.

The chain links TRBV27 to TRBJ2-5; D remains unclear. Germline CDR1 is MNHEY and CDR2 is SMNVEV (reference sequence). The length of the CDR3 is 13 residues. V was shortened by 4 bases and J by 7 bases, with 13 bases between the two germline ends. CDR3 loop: CASSSVPSGTQYF. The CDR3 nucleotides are TGTGCCAGCAGTTCGGTTCCGTCCGGGACCCAGTACTTC.

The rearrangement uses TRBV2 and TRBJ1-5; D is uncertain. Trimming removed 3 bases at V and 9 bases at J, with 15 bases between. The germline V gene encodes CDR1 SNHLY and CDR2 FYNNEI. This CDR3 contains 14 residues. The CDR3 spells CASSELEQSRPQHF. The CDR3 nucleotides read TGTGCCAGCAGTGAGTTAGAGCAATCACGGCCCCAGCATTTT. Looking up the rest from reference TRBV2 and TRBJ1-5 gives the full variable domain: EPEVTQTPSHQVTQMGQEVILRCVPISNHLYFYWYRQILGQKVEFLVSFYNNEISEKSEIFDDQFSVERPDGSNFTLKIRSTKLEDSAMYFCASSELEQSRPQHFGDGTRLSIL.

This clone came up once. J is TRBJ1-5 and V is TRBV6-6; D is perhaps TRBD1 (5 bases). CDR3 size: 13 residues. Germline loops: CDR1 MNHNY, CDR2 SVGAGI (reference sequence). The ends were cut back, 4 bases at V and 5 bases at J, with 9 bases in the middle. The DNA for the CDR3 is TGTGCCAGCAGTTCGAGAGGGGATCAGCCCCAGCATTTT. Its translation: CASSSRGDQPQHF.

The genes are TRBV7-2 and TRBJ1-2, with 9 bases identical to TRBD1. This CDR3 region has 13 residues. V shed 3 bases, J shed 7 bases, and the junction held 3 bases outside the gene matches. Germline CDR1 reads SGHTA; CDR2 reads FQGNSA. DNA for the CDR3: TGTGCCAGCAGCTTGGACAGGGGTGCTGGCTACACCTTC. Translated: CASSLDRGAGYTF.

CDR3 in DNA: TGTGCCAGCAGCTTAGGGGTCCGCTCCTACGAGCAGTACTTC. Its translation: CASSLGVRSYEQYF. The chain links TRBV7-2 to TRBJ2-7; no clear D. From germline, CDR1 is SGHTA and CDR2 FQGNSA. There are 14 residues in the CDR3. Trimming took off 1 base at V and 0 bases at J, with 7 bases between the two ends. The entire variable domain, with the rest obtained from reference TRBV7-2 and TRBJ2-7, is as follows: GAGVSQSPSNKVTEKGKDVELRCDPISGHTALYWYRQSLGQGLEFLIYFQGNSAPDKSGLPSDRFSAERTGGSVSTLTIQRTQQEDSAVYLCASSLGVRSYEQYFGPGTRLTVT.

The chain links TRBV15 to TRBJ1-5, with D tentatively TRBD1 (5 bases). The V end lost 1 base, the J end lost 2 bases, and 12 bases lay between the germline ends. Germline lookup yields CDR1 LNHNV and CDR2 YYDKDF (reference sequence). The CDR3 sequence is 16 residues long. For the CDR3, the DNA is TGTGCCACCAGCAGAGGACCCGGGGGGGGCAATCAGCCCCAGCATTTT. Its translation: CATSRGPGGGNQPQHF.

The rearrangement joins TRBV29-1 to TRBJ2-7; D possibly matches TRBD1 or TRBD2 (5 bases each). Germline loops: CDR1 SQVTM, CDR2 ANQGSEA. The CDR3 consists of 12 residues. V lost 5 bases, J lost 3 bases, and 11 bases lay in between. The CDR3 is CSVSQGDYEQYF. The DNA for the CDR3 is TGCAGCGTTTCCCAGGGAGACTACGAGCAGTACTTC.

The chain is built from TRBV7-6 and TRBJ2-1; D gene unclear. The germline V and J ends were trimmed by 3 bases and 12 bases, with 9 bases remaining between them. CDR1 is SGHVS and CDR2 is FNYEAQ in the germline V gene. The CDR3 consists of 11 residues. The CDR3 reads CASSFGAAQFF. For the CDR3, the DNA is TGTGCCAGCAGCTTCGGAGCCGCGCAGTTCTTC.

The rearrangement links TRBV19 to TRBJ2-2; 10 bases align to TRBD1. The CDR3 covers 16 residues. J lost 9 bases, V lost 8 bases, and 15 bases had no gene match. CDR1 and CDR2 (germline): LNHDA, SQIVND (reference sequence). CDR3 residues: CASSTPGTGEHRELFF. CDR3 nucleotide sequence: TGTGCCAGTTCGACTCCCGGGACAGGGGAACACCGGGAGCTGTTTTTT.